Presented here are 11 T cell receptor beta chains from one specimen sequenced in a study of response to subunit inactivated influenza vaccine. TCRdb re-called the RT-PCR reads with MiXCR, one entry per CDR3 protein. The data show 650,000 to 800,000 distinct CDR3 sequences, around 13% seen once. The material sequenced was PBMCs from blood, taken around 14 days before vaccination. Every receptor here comes from a man aged 45-65 years who received an inactivated influenza vaccine.

J is TRBJ2-3 and V is TRBV20-1, with a tentative D call TRBD1 (5 bases). CDR1 and CDR2 (germline): DFQATT, SNEGSKA (reference sequence). The CDR3 is 16 residues long. V was cut by 0 bases and J by 3 bases, with 16 bases left in between. In DNA form, the CDR3 reads TGCAGTGCTAGAGATGCCCTCAGGGATAGAACAGATACGCAGTATTTT. As protein: CSARDALRDRTDTQYF.

The chain employs TRBV7-2 and TRBJ2-2; 11 bases match TRBD2. Germline CDR1 and CDR2: SGHTA and FQGNSA. V was pared by 1 base and J by 5 bases, with 3 bases of the junction left unmatched. The CDR3 has 16 residues. The CDR3 here is CASSLVSGRGTGELFF. CDR3 sequence (DNA): TGTGCCAGCAGCTTAGTTAGCGGGAGGGGGACCGGGGAGCTGTTTTTT.

A note on this clonotype: This may come from a read error, since a much larger clone is one base off. The chain combines TRBV7-2 with TRBJ2-3, with 9 bases identical to TRBD1. This CDR3 has 14 residues. V was pared by 5 bases and J by 4 bases, with 4 bases of the junction left unmatched. CDR1 and CDR2 (germline): SGHTA, FQGNSA. The CDR3 DNA is TGTGCCAGCAGCACGGACAGGGGCTCAGATACGCAGTATTTT. Protein: CASSTDRGSDTQYF.

This clonotype has just a few counts. V usage is TRBV18 and J usage is TRBJ2-1; D might be TRBD2 (6 bases). The CDR3 spans 17 residues. V was pared by 0 bases and J by 5 bases, with 17 bases between. The germline CDR1 and CDR2 sequences are KGHSH and LQKENI. CDR3 bases: TGTGCCAGCTCACCACCGCGGGCGGGACGGTCTAACAATGAGCAGTTCTTC. Its translation: CASSPPRAGRSNNEQFF.

This chain joins TRBV4-3 and TRBJ2-5; D unclear. CDR3 size: 18 residues. Trimming stripped 1 base from V and 3 bases from J, with 21 bases between. CDR1 is LGHNA, CDR2 YSLEER, per germline. CDR3 region: CASSQAGLRSGWEETQYF. The CDR3 bases are TGCGCCAGCAGCCAAGCCGGCTTAAGATCCGGGTGGGAAGAGACCCAGTACTTC.

Regarding this clonotype: Since a much larger clone is just one base distant, this may be a read error. In DNA, the CDR3 is TGTGCCAGCTGTTTAGGACTGGATGCCTACGAGCAGTACTTC. Its protein is CASCLGLDAYEQYF. This chain uses TRBV28 with TRBJ2-7; a weak D match, TRBD2 (5 bases). Germline loops: CDR1 MDHEN, CDR2 SYDVKM. The CDR3 totals 14 residues.

This rearrangement joins TRBV23-1 to TRBJ2-7, with 7 bases fitting TRBD1. TRBV23-1 is identified as an open reading frame with a role that is uncertain. V shed 4 bases and J 0 bases; nucleotides not matched to a gene: 9. CDR3 length: 16 amino acids. CDR3 in amino acids: CASSRLGQKSSYEQYF. CDR3 coding DNA: TGCGCCAGCAGTCGCCTGGGACAGAAAAGCTCCTACGAGCAGTACTTC.

The sample holds a few counts of this clonotype. This chain uses TRBV20-1 with TRBJ2-5; TRBD1 might be the D (7 bases). Germline loops: CDR1 DFQATT, CDR2 SNEGSKA (reference sequence). Trimming cost V 0 bases and J 1 base, with 12 bases left between them. CDR3 length: 15 amino acids. CDR3 region: CSARDGRDSQETQYF. In nucleotides, the CDR3 is TGCAGTGCTAGAGATGGGCGGGACAGCCAAGAGACCCAGTACTTC.

The rearrangement uses TRBV7-9 and TRBJ1-1; TRBD1 is a possible D gene (6 bases). V lost 5 bases and J 0 bases, leaving 10 bases between the germline ends. The CDR3 covers 14 residues. In germline, CDR1 is SEHNR, CDR2 FQNEAQ (reference sequence). The CDR3 is CASSIGQMNTEAFF. The CDR3 nucleotides are TGTGCCAGCAGCATAGGACAGATGAACACTGAAGCTTTCTTT.

This clonotype was observed a handful of times. The chain recombines TRBV3-1 with TRBJ2-3; D is possibly TRBD2 (7 bases). Per germline, CDR1 LGHDT and CDR2 YNNKEL (reference sequence). Trimming shortened V by 3 bases and J by 5 bases, and 12 bases separated the two germline ends. This CDR3 contains 14 residues. The CDR3 DNA follows: TGTGCCAGCAGCCAGGGGGGGGCAGGAGATACGCAGTATTTT. Its translation is CASSQGGAGDTQYF.

A few counts support this clonotype. J is TRBJ2-1 and V is TRBV4-2, with 8 bases identical to TRBD2. Germline CDR1 LGHNA, CDR2 YNFKEQ. This CDR3 contains 17 residues. Trimming took 4 bases from V and 0 from J; bases not matched to a gene: 8. The CDR3 loop reads CASSLLVSGGSYNEQFF. The CDR3, as DNA: TGTGCCAGCAGCCTGTTGGTGAGCGGGGGCTCCTACAATGAGCAGTTCTTC.